Listed below are T cell receptor beta chains from one sample, sequenced in a study of early T cells in non-severe SARS-CoV-2 infection. A single record per CDR3 protein comes from TCRdb applying MiXCR to the 5' RACE reads. The sample carries about 33,000 distinct CDR3 sequences, roughly 4.5% recorded once. The sample consisted of whole blood. The receptors originated from an adult who was a healthcare worker with PCR-confirmed SARS-CoV-2 infection or an uninfected control (not recorded which). Each CDR3 is given with its conserved first and last residue. A D gene is named only where the DNA matches it firmly. Clone size is given as once, few, many, or a class for an expanded clone.

TRBD1	TRBV6-1	many	TRBJ1-1	CASRPTGVGEAFF	TGTGCCAGCAGACCTACAGGGGTAGGTGAAGCTTTCTTT
.	TRBV7-9	many	TRBJ2-7	CASSSDGGSYEQYF	TGTGCCAGCAGCTCCGACGGGGGTTCCTACGAGCAGTACTTC
TRBD1	TRBV5-1	medium-sized	TRBJ2-5	CASSMTGYQETQYF	TGCGCCAGCAGCATGACAGGGTACCAAGAGACCCAGTACTTC
.	TRBV7-7	many	TRBJ2-2	CASSLAGGAGELFF	TGTGCCAGCAGCTTAGCGGGGGGAGCCGGGGAGCTGTTTTTT
.	TRBV30	many	TRBJ1-5	CAWSAGISGGNQPQHF	TGTGCCTGGAGCGCCGGAATCTCAGGGGGCAATCAGCCCCAGCATTTT
.	TRBV2	many	TRBJ2-5	CASIYSGILETQYF	TGTGCCAGCATCTACTCGGGGATATTAGAGACCCAGTACTTC
TRBD1	TRBV4-2	many	TRBJ1-2	CASSPGTGPYGYTF	TGTGCCAGCAGTCCCGGGACAGGGCCTTATGGCTACACCTTC
TRBD1	TRBV24-1	few	TRBJ1-2	CATGQGYGYTF	TGTGCCACGGGACAGGGCTATGGCTACACCTTC
.	TRBV12-2	many	TRBJ1-6	CASRLEIRDRGPNSPLHF	TGTGCAAGTCGCTTAGAGATCCGGGACAGGGGACCTAATTCACCCCTCCACTTT
.	TRBV28	many	TRBJ2-6	CASSLRSSGANVLTF	TGTGCCAGCAGTTTACGTAGCTCTGGGGCCAACGTCCTGACTTTC
.	TRBV19	few	TRBJ2-6	CASSISGANVLTF	TGTGCCAGTAGTATCTCTGGGGCCAACGTCCTGACTTTC